The 30 T cell receptor beta chains given below trace back to one sample, sequenced in a study of blood T cell repertoires in COVID-19. Sequenced by immunoSEQ multiplex PCR; TCRdb stores in-frame clones only, minus some. The top ten clones hold approximately 1.2% of a sample with roughly 250,000 clones, roughly nine tenths of them seen once. Material: PBMCs or T cells enriched from blood (not recorded which). The receptors come from a human donor in a cohort exposed to, infected with or recovered from COVID-19 (not recorded which). The donor label of this sample is uncertain.

The gene calls are TRBV27 and TRBJ1-6; TRBD1 matches at 8 bases. V gave up 2 bases and J gave up 11 bases; unmatched junction bases: 8. Per the germline V gene, CDR1 is MNHEY and CDR2 is SMNVEV (reference sequence). The CDR3 totals 15 residues. The DNA for the CDR3 is TGTGCCAGCAGTTTAAAGCAGGGGGCGAGCCCACCCCTCCACTTT. This encodes CASSLKQGASPPLHF.

The chain employs TRBV5-1 and TRBJ2-3, with 7 bases identical to TRBD1. Germline assignment: CDR1 SGHRS and CDR2 YFSETQ. Germline trimming cut 5 bases from V and 2 bases from J; bases unmatched to any gene: 2. This CDR3 comprises 13 residues. In DNA form, the CDR3 reads TGCGCCAGCAGACAGGGGCCCACAGATACGCAGTATTTT. Its protein product is CASRQGPTDTQYF. Based on the CDR3 plus reference TRBV5-1 and TRBJ2-3, the full variable domain is KAGVTQTPRYLIKTRGQQVTLSCSPISGHRSVSWYQQTPGQGLQFLFEYFSETQRNKGNFPGRFSGRQFSNSRSEMNVSTLELGDSALYLCASRQGPTDTQYFGPGTRLTVL.

The rearrangement links TRBV4-1 to TRBJ1-2; D is unclear. Trimming shortened V by 0 bases and J by 7 bases, and 18 bases separated the two germline ends. The CDR3 is 16 residues long. Germline-derived CDR1 and CDR2 are MGHRA and YSYEKL. CDR3 protein: CASSQEMPGRVSGYTF. CDR3 bases: TGCGCCAGCAGCCAAGAGATGCCGGGGAGGGTGAGTGGCTACACCTTC.

There are a few counts of this clone. The gene calls are TRBV18 and TRBJ1-1; the match to TRBD1 covers 7 bases. This CDR3 comprises 13 residues. Losses at the gene ends were 6 bases for V and 3 bases for J; bases not matched to a gene: 4. Germline CDR1 KGHSH, CDR2 LQKENI. The CDR3 spells CASSSGTDTEAFF. CDR3 DNA: TGTGCCAGCTCCTCCGGGACAGACACTGAAGCTTTCTTT. Using reference TRBV18 and TRBJ1-1 for the parts outside the CDR3, the full variable domain is NAGVMQNPRHLVRRRGQEARLRCSPMKGHSHVYWYRQLPEEGLKFMVYLQKENIIDESGMPKERFSAEFPKEGPSILRIQQVVRGDSAAYFCASSSGTDTEAFFGQGTRLTVV.

In its sample, this clone was seen a few times. V is TRBV25-1 and J is TRBJ2-7; 7 bases align to TRBD1. The CDR3 consists of 13 residues. CDR1 is MGHDK, CDR2 SYGVNS, per germline. The CDR3 loop reads CASAGTANVEQYF. The DNA for the CDR3 is TGTGCTTCAGCAGGGACAGCTAATGTAGAGCAGTACTTC.

The gene calls are TRBV2 and TRBJ1-1; perhaps TRBD1 as D (5 bases). Per germline, CDR1 SNHLY and CDR2 FYNNEI. The germline V and J ends were trimmed by 2 bases and 8 bases, with 9 bases remaining between them. This CDR3 has 12 amino acids. CDR3 in DNA: TGTGCCAGCAGTGAATATGACAGAGAAGCTTTCTTT. Its translation is CASSEYDREAFF.

This chain's CDR3 is CAISESGMTGHGYTF. In DNA form, the CDR3 reads TGTGCCATCAGTGAGTCAGGGATGACAGGGCATGGCTACACCTTC. The chain links TRBV10-3 to TRBJ1-2; the match to TRBD1 covers 7 bases. CDR1 and CDR2 from the germline V gene are ENHRY and SYGVKD. After removal of 0 bases from V and 6 bases from J, the junction contained 7 bases not matched to a gene. This CDR3 is built from 15 residues.

The V and J genes are TRBV24-1 and TRBJ1-2; D perhaps matches TRBD1 (5 bases). The germline V gene has CDR1 KGHDR and CDR2 SFDVKD. The V end lost 2 bases, the J end lost 5 bases, and 14 bases lay between the germline ends. The CDR3 runs to 15 residues. CDR3 loop: CATSDSGADPYGYTF. The CDR3 nucleotides read TGTGCCACCAGTGATTCTGGGGCGGACCCTTATGGCTACACCTTC.

The CDR3 region has the DNA TGTGCCAGCTCCTACGGTGCAACTAATGAAAAACTGTTTTTT. Translation: CASSYGATNEKLFF. The chain has TRBV9 and TRBJ1-4; D gene uncertain. With 7 bases removed from V and 0 bases from J, the gap between germline ends came to 10 bases. The CDR3 is 14 amino acids. Germline V gene lookup returns CDR1 SGDLS and CDR2 YYNGEE.

The chain has TRBV2 and TRBJ1-1, with D possibly matching TRBD1 (6 bases). This CDR3 comprises 13 residues. Germline CDR1 SNHLY, CDR2 FYNNEI. Trimming took 6 bases from V and 4 from J, leaving 12 bases between them. CDR3 sequence (DNA): TGTGCCAGCAGACAGGGTCATGGCACTGAAGCTTTCTTT. It yields the protein CASRQGHGTEAFF.

The chain carries TRBV19 and TRBJ1-1; 8 positions match TRBD1. CDR3 length: 14 amino acids. Germline CDR1 reads LNHDA; CDR2 reads SQIVND (reference sequence). The ends lost 5 bases at V and 5 bases at J; junction bases unmatched: 7. CDR3 nucleotides: TGTGCCAGTAGTCCCTGGCAGGGGGCGACTGAAGCTTTCTTT. Translation: CASSPWQGATEAFF. Full variable domain (remainder filled in from reference TRBV19 and TRBJ1-1): DGGITQSPKYLFRKEGQNVTLSCEQNLNHDAMYWYRQDPGQGLRLIYYSQIVNDFQKGDIAEGYSVSREKKESFPLTVTSAQKNPTAFYLCASSPWQGATEAFFGQGTRLTVV.

The chain uses TRBV3-1 (or the pseudogene TRBV3-2) and TRBJ2-7; 7 nucleotides match TRBD2. The V gene end was trimmed by 1 base and the J gene end by 2 bases; junction bases not matched to a gene: 2. CDR1 is LGHDT, CDR2 YNNKEL, per germline (reference sequence). This CDR3 contains 14 residues. CDR3 in DNA: TGTGCCAGCAGCCAAGCGGGGGGACCCTACGAGCAGTACTTC. Translation gives CASSQAGGPYEQYF.

This CDR3 is CASRWSSGNTIYF. CDR3 DNA: TGTGCCAGCCGTTGGAGCTCTGGAAACACCATATATTTT. This sequence joins TRBV19 and TRBJ1-3; unclear D gene. Germline CDR1 and CDR2: LNHDA and SQIVND (reference sequence). V was trimmed by 9 bases and J by 0 bases, leaving 9 bases between them. The CDR3 is 13 amino acids.

The chain uses TRBV29-1 and TRBJ1-5; 7 positions agree with TRBD1. CDR3 length equals 12 residues. The junction had 4 bases not matched to a gene; V was cut back by 7 bases and J by 4 bases. In germline, CDR1 is SQVTM, CDR2 ANQGSEA. The CDR3 region has the DNA TGCAGCGCTCGACAGGGAAATCAGCCCCAGCATTTT. This codes for CSARQGNQPQHF.

The chain is built from TRBV3-1 (or the pseudogene TRBV3-2) and TRBJ2-5; TRBD2 is a possible D gene (6 bases). This CDR3 contains 15 residues. The germline V and J ends were trimmed by 0 bases and 2 bases, with 10 bases remaining between them. The germline V gene has CDR1 LGHDT and CDR2 YNNKEL (reference sequence). The CDR3 here is CASSQEGLGQETQYF. In DNA, the CDR3 is TGTGCCAGCAGCCAAGAGGGACTGGGTCAAGAGACCCAGTACTTC.

V gene TRBV30 combines with J gene TRBJ2-2, with TRBD2 matching 10 bases. The CDR3 is 18 amino acids. The germline V gene has CDR1 GTSNPN and CDR2 SVGIG (reference sequence). V lost 6 bases to trimming and J lost 5 bases; unmatched junction nucleotides: 18. The CDR3 spells CACPGRNSGGSSTGELFF. In DNA, the CDR3 is TGTGCCTGTCCGGGACGGAATAGCGGGGGGTCTTCTACCGGGGAGCTGTTTTTT.

This chain joins TRBV29-1 and TRBJ2-7; 13 bases are shared with TRBD2. The CDR3 is 15 amino acids. Germline CDR1 and CDR2: SQVTM and ANQGSEA. V trimming: 7 bases; J trimming: 0 bases; junction bases outside the gene matches: 6. Written as DNA, the CDR3 is TGCAGCGCTACTAGCGGGGGGGCGATCTCCTACGAGCAGTACTTC. Translating it yields CSATSGGAISYEQYF.

V gene TRBV9 combines with J gene TRBJ1-3; TRBD1 might be the D (5 bases). V was shortened by 10 bases and J by 3 bases, with 20 bases between the two germline ends. This CDR3 region has 15 residues. The germline gives CDR1 SGDLS, CDR2 YYNGEE. The CDR3 DNA is TGTGCCTCCTCCGTAGGGGCAGGGCTTGGAAACACCATATATTTT. Its protein is CASSVGAGLGNTIYF.

This clone appeared once. The chain carries TRBV6-1 and TRBJ1-2; D ambiguous. This CDR3 is built from 14 residues. Germline CDR1 is MNHNS and CDR2 is SASEGT. With 1 base removed from V and 5 bases from J, the gap between germline ends came to 11 bases. In nucleotides, the CDR3 is TGTGCCAGCAGTGAAGAAATAGGGAGGTATGGCTACACCTTC. Translation: CASSEEIGRYGYTF.

The chain couples TRBV5-4 to TRBJ1-1, with 9 bases matching TRBD1. Losses at the gene ends were 0 bases for V and 5 bases for J; bases not matched to a gene: 11. The CDR3 sequence is 17 residues long. Germline lookup yields CDR1 SGHNT and CDR2 YYREEE (reference sequence). CDR3 amino acids: CASSLGAQGALKTEAFF. The CDR3 region has the DNA TGTGCCAGCAGCTTGGGGGCACAGGGGGCTTTAAAAACTGAAGCTTTCTTT.

V usage is TRBV7-8 and J usage is TRBJ1-1; TRBD1 is a possible D gene (5 bases). V dropped 4 bases and J dropped 2 bases, with 11 bases sitting between them. Germline V gives CDR1 SGHVS, CDR2 FQNEAQ. CDR3 length equals 14 residues. The CDR3 region is CASSSSGYNTEAFF. The CDR3 coding sequence is TGTGCCAGCAGCTCCTCAGGGTATAACACTGAAGCTTTCTTT.

V and J are TRBV27 and TRBJ2-7, with 7 positions matching TRBD1. CDR1 is MNHEY, CDR2 SMNVEV, per germline (reference sequence). This CDR3 spans 14 amino acids. V gave up 4 bases and J gave up 0 bases; unmatched junction bases: 3. The CDR3 DNA reads as TGTGCCAGCAGTTATGGACAGGACTCCTACGAGCAGTACTTC. This codes for CASSYGQDSYEQYF.

This chain uses TRBV13 with TRBJ2-7; 8 bases map to TRBD2. The V gene end was trimmed by 2 bases and the J gene end by 5 bases; junction bases not matched to a gene: 14. The CDR3 runs 17 residues. Per the germline V gene, CDR1 is PRHDT and CDR2 is FYEKMQ (reference sequence). CDR3 coding DNA: TGTGCCAGCAGCTTACTCCTCGGAGAGGGACTAGTGGACGAGCAGTACTTC. Protein: CASSLLLGEGLVDEQYF.

Here the CDR3 DNA reads TGTGCCAGCAGCTCAGACAGGGGCTCCTATAATTCACCCCTCCACTTT. It translates to CASSSDRGSYNSPLHF. This chain joins TRBV5-4 and TRBJ1-6, with TRBD1 matching 8 bases. Germline assignment: CDR1 SGHNT and CDR2 YYREEE (reference sequence). Unmatched junction bases numbered 2, after V lost 3 bases and J lost 0 bases. There are 16 residues in the CDR3.

This clone has just one count. This chain joins TRBV11-2 and TRBJ1-2; 10 bases fit TRBD1. The CDR3 is 16 residues long. J lost 5 bases, V lost 5 bases, and 11 bases had no gene match. Germline CDR1 is SGHAT and CDR2 is FQNNGV. CDR3 sequence reads: CASSPLLGDRGYGYTF. The CDR3 bases are TGTGCCAGCAGCCCCCTCTTGGGGGACAGGGGATATGGCTACACCTTC.

This clone occurred once. V is TRBV11-3 and J is TRBJ2-7; TRBD1 matches 7 bases. The CDR3 extends over 14 amino acids. The germline V gene encodes CDR1 SGHNT and CDR2 YENEEA. Trimming removed 5 bases from V and 2 bases from J; junction bases left unmatched: 6. The CDR3 DNA follows: TGTGCCAGCAGCGGGGGACAGCGCCCCTACGAGCAGTACTTC. This translates into CASSGGQRPYEQYF.

The chain links TRBV12-5 to TRBJ1-5, with 7 bases that match TRBD1. After removal of 6 bases from V and 2 bases from J, the junction contained 16 bases not matched to a gene. Germline-derived CDR1 and CDR2 are LGHNT and FRNRAP. This CDR3 has 18 residues. CDR3 amino acids: CASGPDYRGLLGNQPQHF. CDR3 nucleotides: TGTGCTAGTGGCCCCGATTACAGGGGTCTTTTAGGCAATCAGCCCCAGCATTTT.

The V gene is TRBV7-2, the J gene TRBJ2-1, with D tentatively TRBD2 (6 bases). The CDR3 spans 14 residues. Germline CDR1 is SGHTA and CDR2 is FQGNSA. Trimming pared 3 bases from V and 4 bases from J, leaving 10 bases between. CDR3 in amino acids: CASSLATSYNEQFF. Here the CDR3 DNA reads TGTGCCAGCAGCTTGGCGACTAGTTACAATGAGCAGTTCTTC.

The chain links TRBV29-1 to TRBJ2-2; D is perhaps TRBD1 (6 bases). The germline V gene has CDR1 SQVTM and CDR2 ANQGSEA. Trimming cost V 7 bases and J 6 bases, with 9 bases left between them. This CDR3 contains 11 residues. The CDR3 reads CSGRTAGELFF. The CDR3 DNA reads as TGCAGCGGACGGACAGCCGGGGAGCTGTTTTTT.

The CDR3 region is CASSVALGTGVGYTF. CDR3 coding DNA: TGTGCCAGCAGCGTAGCTTTGGGGACAGGGGTCGGCTACACCTTC. V usage is TRBV9 and J usage is TRBJ1-2, with 10 bases aligning to TRBD1. Germline loops: CDR1 SGDLS, CDR2 YYNGEE. J lost 8 bases, V lost 0 bases, and 7 bases had no gene match. This CDR3 region has 15 residues.